This T cell receptor (beta chain) is drawn from a study of blood T cell repertoires in COVID-19. Study in general: COVID-19 samples collected from the United States, Italy and Spain covered acute and convalescent phases. T cells, B-cell-depleted T cells, or PBMCs provided the cDNA or gDNA that served as material.

As originally analysed: Reference gene primer amplification yielded estimated nucleated cell counts. Sequencing was performed with immunoSEQ multiplex PCR; in TCRdb, only in-frame clones are kept and a portion is missing. The V and J calls and clone size were taken over from that table, and D and trimming were inferred from the DNA. The sample contains hundreds of thousands of clones, nearly 90% of which appear only once. The CDR3 loop spans 18 amino acids. V shed 4 bases and J shed 3 bases, with 26 bases lying between them. CDR1 is SGHRS, CDR2 YFSETQ, per germline. This clone occurred once. Sequencing was performed on peripheral blood. The chain recombines TRBV5-1 with TRBJ2-7; tentatively, D is TRBD2 (6 bases). The sequence was obtained from a man between 18 and 35 years old with active or convalescent COVID-19. This CDR3 is CASSPNYDIAEGSYEQYF. CDR3 DNA sequence: TGCGCCAGCAGCCCTAATTACGATATAGCGGAGGGAAGCTACGAGCAGTACTTC. The full variable domain, in which reference TRBV5-1 and TRBJ2-7 provide the parts outside the CDR3, is KAGVTQTPRYLIKTRGQQVTLSCSPISGHRSVSWYQQTPGQGLQFLFEYFSETQRNKGNFPGRFSGRQFSNSRSEMNVSTLELGDSALYLCASSPNYDIAEGSYEQYFGPGTRLTVT.